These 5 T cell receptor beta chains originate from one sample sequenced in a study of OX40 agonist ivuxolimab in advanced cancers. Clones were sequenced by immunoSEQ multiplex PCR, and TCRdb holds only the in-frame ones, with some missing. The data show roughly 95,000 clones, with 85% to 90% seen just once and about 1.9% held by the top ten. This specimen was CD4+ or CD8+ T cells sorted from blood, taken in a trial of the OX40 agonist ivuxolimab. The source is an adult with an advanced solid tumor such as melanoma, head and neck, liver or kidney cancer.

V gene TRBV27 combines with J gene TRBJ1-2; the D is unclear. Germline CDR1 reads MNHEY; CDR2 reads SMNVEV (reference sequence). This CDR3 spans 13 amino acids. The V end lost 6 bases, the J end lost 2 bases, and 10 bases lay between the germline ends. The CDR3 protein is CASSNLLNYGYTF. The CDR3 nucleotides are TGTGCCAGCAGCAACCTGCTCAACTATGGCTACACCTTC.

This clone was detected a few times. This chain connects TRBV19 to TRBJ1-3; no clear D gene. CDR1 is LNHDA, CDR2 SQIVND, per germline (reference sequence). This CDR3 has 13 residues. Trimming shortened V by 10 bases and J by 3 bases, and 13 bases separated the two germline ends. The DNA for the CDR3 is TGTGCCACCAAACGGGAAGGTGGAAACACCATATATTTT. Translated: CATKREGGNTIYF.

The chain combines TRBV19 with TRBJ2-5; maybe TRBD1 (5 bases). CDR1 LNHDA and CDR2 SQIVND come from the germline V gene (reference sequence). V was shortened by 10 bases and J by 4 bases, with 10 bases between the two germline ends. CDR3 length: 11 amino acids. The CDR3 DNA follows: TGTGCCACCAATAGGGGAGAGACCCAGTACTTC. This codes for CATNRGETQYF.

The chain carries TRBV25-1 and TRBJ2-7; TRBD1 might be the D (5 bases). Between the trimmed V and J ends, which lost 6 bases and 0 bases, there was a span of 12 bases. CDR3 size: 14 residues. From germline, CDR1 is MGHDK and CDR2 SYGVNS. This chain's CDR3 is CASRVAGSSYEQYF. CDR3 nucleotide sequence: TGTGCCAGCAGAGTAGCAGGGTCCTCCTACGAGCAGTACTTC.

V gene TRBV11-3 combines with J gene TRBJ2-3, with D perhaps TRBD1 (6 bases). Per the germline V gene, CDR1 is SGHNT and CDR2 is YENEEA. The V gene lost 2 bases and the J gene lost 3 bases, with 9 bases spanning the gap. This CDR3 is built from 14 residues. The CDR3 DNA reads TGTGCCAGCAGCTTAATCAGGGGAACAGATACGCAGTATTTT. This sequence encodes CASSLIRGTDTQYF.